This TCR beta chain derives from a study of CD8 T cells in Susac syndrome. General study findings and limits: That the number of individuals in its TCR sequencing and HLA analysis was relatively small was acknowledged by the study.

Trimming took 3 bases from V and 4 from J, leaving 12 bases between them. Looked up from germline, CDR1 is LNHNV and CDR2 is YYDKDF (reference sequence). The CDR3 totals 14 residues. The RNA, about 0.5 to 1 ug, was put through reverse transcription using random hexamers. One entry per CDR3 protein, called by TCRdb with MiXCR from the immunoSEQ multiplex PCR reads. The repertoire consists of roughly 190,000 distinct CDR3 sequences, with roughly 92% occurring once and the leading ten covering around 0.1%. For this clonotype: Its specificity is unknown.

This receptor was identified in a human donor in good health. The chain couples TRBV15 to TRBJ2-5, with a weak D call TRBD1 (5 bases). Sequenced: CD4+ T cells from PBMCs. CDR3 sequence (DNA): TGTGCCACCAGCAGGGAATCAGGGCTAGAGACCCAGTACTTC. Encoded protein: CATSRESGLETQYF.